A selection of T cell receptor beta chains follows, all from one sample in a study of control samples from healthy donors and cancer patients. Clones were sequenced by immunoSEQ multiplex PCR, and TCRdb holds only the in-frame ones, with some missing. This table holds more than 100,000 clones, approximately 91% found once. The sequencing input was blood. The receptors were gathered from a woman aged 18-35 years in good health. Both conserved end residues are part of each CDR3. Each record gives: clone size, J gene, V gene, D gene, CDR3 protein, CDR3 DNA. The D gene is left open where the match is weak. The size field is filled for only some rows; it gives once, few, many or a size class.

clone size: .; J gene: TRBJ2-3; V gene: TRBV7-9; D gene: TRBD1; CDR3 protein: CASSGQVTDTQYF; CDR3 DNA: TGTGCCAGCAGCGGACAGGTTACAGATACGCAGTATTTT
clone size: .; J gene: TRBJ2-2; V gene: TRBV18; D gene: .; CDR3 protein: CASSPTSISTGELFF; CDR3 DNA: TGTGCCAGCTCACCAACTAGCATCAGCACCGGGGAGCTGTTTTTT
clone size: once; J gene: TRBJ1-3; V gene: TRBV7-9; D gene: .; CDR3 protein: CASSFPGPSGNTIYF; CDR3 DNA: TGTGCCAGCAGCTTTCCGGGACCCTCTGGAAACACCATATATTTT
clone size: .; J gene: TRBJ2-1; V gene: TRBV5-8; D gene: TRBD1; CDR3 protein: CASSSTDRGLWDEQFF; CDR3 DNA: TGTGCCAGCAGCTCAACCGACAGGGGGCTATGGGATGAGCAGTTCTTC
clone size: .; J gene: TRBJ2-1; V gene: TRBV5-4; D gene: TRBD2; CDR3 protein: CASSFPLAVSSYNEQFF; CDR3 DNA: TGTGCCAGCAGCTTCCCTCTAGCGGTGAGCTCCTACAATGAGCAGTTCTTC
clone size: .; J gene: TRBJ1-5; V gene: TRBV5-4; D gene: .; CDR3 protein: CASSLGDRFSNQPQHF; CDR3 DNA: TGTGCCAGCAGCTTGGGAGACAGGTTTAGCAATCAGCCCCAGCATTTT
clone size: .; J gene: TRBJ2-1; V gene: TRBV11-2; D gene: TRBD2; CDR3 protein: CASSLDQGLAASYNEQFF; CDR3 DNA: TGTGCCAGCAGCTTAGATCAGGGACTAGCGGCTTCCTACAATGAGCAGTTCTTC
clone size: .; J gene: TRBJ2-1; V gene: TRBV7-2; D gene: .; CDR3 protein: CASSLKSPGSGTSQFF; CDR3 DNA: TGTGCCAGCAGCTTAAAGAGCCCGGGATCAGGCACTTCGCAGTTCTTC
clone size: .; J gene: TRBJ1-1; V gene: TRBV6-6; D gene: .; CDR3 protein: CARAPSGGAEAFF; CDR3 DNA: TGTGCCAGGGCACCCTCGGGTGGCGCTGAAGCTTTCTTT
clone size: .; J gene: TRBJ1-3; V gene: TRBV5-4; D gene: TRBD1; CDR3 protein: CASSRGQARNTIYF; CDR3 DNA: TGTGCCAGCAGCCGGGGACAGGCTCGAAACACCATATATTTT
clone size: .; J gene: TRBJ2-2; V gene: TRBV7-3; D gene: TRBD1; CDR3 protein: CASSLTVTGGTGELFF; CDR3 DNA: TGTGCCAGCAGCTTAACGGTGACAGGGGGCACCGGGGAGCTGTTTTTT
clone size: .; J gene: TRBJ2-7; V gene: TRBV5-1; D gene: .; CDR3 protein: CASSLLRTVPLANSYEQYF; CDR3 DNA: TGCGCCAGCAGCTTGTTAAGGACGGTACCTCTAGCGAACTCCTACGAGCAGTACTTC
clone size: .; J gene: TRBJ2-1; V gene: TRBV24-1; D gene: TRBD2; CDR3 protein: CATSDLRSGRNEQFF; CDR3 DNA: TGTGCCACCAGTGATTTGAGAAGCGGGAGGAATGAGCAGTTCTTC
clone size: .; J gene: TRBJ1-5; V gene: TRBV27; D gene: .; CDR3 protein: CASSLGGAGQPQHF; CDR3 DNA: TGTGCCAGCAGTTTAGGGGGGGCTGGTCAGCCCCAGCATTTT
clone size: .; J gene: TRBJ1-2; V gene: TRBV27; D gene: TRBD1; CDR3 protein: CASSRKGTGGARGYTF; CDR3 DNA: TGTGCCAGCAGCCGAAAAGGGACAGGGGGCGCGAGGGGCTACACCTTC
clone size: .; J gene: TRBJ2-7; V gene: TRBV6-2/TRBV6-3; D gene: TRBD2; CDR3 protein: CASSSAGAPSYEQYF; CDR3 DNA: TGTGCCAGCAGCTCAGCGGGAGCGCCCTCCTACGAGCAGTACTTC
clone size: .; J gene: TRBJ2-5; V gene: TRBV7-2; D gene: .; CDR3 protein: CASSLGLFPETQYF; CDR3 DNA: TGTGCCAGCAGCTTAGGGTTGTTCCCAGAGACCCAGTACTTC
clone size: .; J gene: TRBJ2-7; V gene: TRBV4-3; D gene: .; CDR3 protein: CASSQKLDSYEQYF; CDR3 DNA: TGCGCCAGCAGCCAAAAGCTAGACTCCTACGAGCAGTACTTC
clone size: .; J gene: TRBJ1-2; V gene: TRBV5-6; D gene: .; CDR3 protein: CASSLPREGTEGYTF; CDR3 DNA: TGTGCCAGCAGCTTGCCAAGGGAGGGAACGGAGGGCTACACCTTC
clone size: .; J gene: TRBJ2-6; V gene: TRBV5-6; D gene: .; CDR3 protein: CASSFTLATSSGANVLTF; CDR3 DNA: TGTGCCAGCAGCTTCACGTTAGCGACGAGCTCTGGGGCCAACGTCCTGACTTTC
clone size: few; J gene: TRBJ1-4; V gene: TRBV19; D gene: .; CDR3 protein: CATRRSTTNEKLFF; CDR3 DNA: TGTGCCACCCGTCGATCTACAACTAATGAAAAACTGTTTTTT
clone size: .; J gene: TRBJ1-2; V gene: TRBV7-2; D gene: TRBD1; CDR3 protein: CASSLVSTGGPGYTF; CDR3 DNA: TGTGCCAGCAGCTTAGTTTCGACAGGGGGCCCGGGCTACACCTTC
clone size: .; J gene: TRBJ1-1; V gene: TRBV7-6; D gene: .; CDR3 protein: CASSSGYLEESSNTEAFF; CDR3 DNA: TGTGCCAGCAGCTCAGGGTATTTAGAGGAGTCTTCGAACACTGAAGCTTTCTTT
clone size: .; J gene: TRBJ1-4; V gene: TRBV18; D gene: .; CDR3 protein: CASSQMKHSFNEKLFF; CDR3 DNA: TGTGCCAGCTCACAGATGAAACACAGTTTTAATGAAAAACTGTTTTTT
clone size: .; J gene: TRBJ1-3; V gene: TRBV5-5; D gene: .; CDR3 protein: CASSPGGGTGNTIYF; CDR3 DNA: TGTGCCAGCAGCCCCGGGGGGGGGACTGGAAACACCATATATTTT
clone size: once; J gene: TRBJ2-2; V gene: TRBV20-1; D gene: .; CDR3 protein: CSASTGELFF; CDR3 DNA: TGCAGTGCTAGTACCGGGGAGCTGTTTTTT
clone size: .; J gene: TRBJ2-3; V gene: TRBV19; D gene: .; CDR3 protein: CASSNGRLTDTQYF; CDR3 DNA: TGTGCCAGTAGTAACGGCAGACTCACAGATACGCAGTATTTT
clone size: .; J gene: TRBJ1-3; V gene: TRBV7-9; D gene: .; CDR3 protein: CASSLASGSGNTIYF; CDR3 DNA: TGTGCCAGCAGCTTAGCTTCCGGGTCCGGAAACACCATATATTTT
clone size: .; J gene: TRBJ2-4; V gene: TRBV30; D gene: TRBD1; CDR3 protein: CAWRGWGQGLAKNIQYF; CDR3 DNA: TGTGCCTGGAGGGGTTGGGGACAGGGGTTAGCCAAAAACATTCAGTACTTC
clone size: .; J gene: TRBJ2-1; V gene: TRBV4-1; D gene: TRBD1; CDR3 protein: CASSQGRGRKPGNEQFF; CDR3 DNA: TGCGCCAGCAGCCAAGGAAGGGGGCGAAAACCCGGCAATGAGCAGTTCTTC
clone size: .; J gene: TRBJ2-7; V gene: TRBV7-2; D gene: .; CDR3 protein: CASSLAAGSYEQYF; CDR3 DNA: TGTGCCAGCAGCTTAGCAGCAGGCTCATACGAGCAGTACTTC
clone size: .; J gene: TRBJ1-3; V gene: TRBV7-2; D gene: TRBD1; CDR3 protein: CASSPTRTGNTIYF; CDR3 DNA: TGTGCCAGCAGCCCGACCCGGACAGGGAACACCATATATTTT
clone size: few; J gene: TRBJ1-3; V gene: TRBV7-9; D gene: .; CDR3 protein: CASSLGDLSGNTIYF; CDR3 DNA: TGTGCCAGCAGCTTAGGGGACCTTTCTGGAAACACCATATATTTT
clone size: .; J gene: TRBJ1-5; V gene: TRBV18; D gene: .; CDR3 protein: CASSPLGQGGQPQHF; CDR3 DNA: TGTGCCAGCTCACCACTAGGTCAGGGCGGTCAGCCCCAGCATTTT
clone size: .; J gene: TRBJ2-4; V gene: TRBV19; D gene: .; CDR3 protein: CASSRVADQNIQYF; CDR3 DNA: TGTGCCAGTAGTAGGGTAGCCGATCAAAACATTCAGTACTTC
clone size: .; J gene: TRBJ2-3; V gene: TRBV6-2/TRBV6-3; D gene: TRBD2; CDR3 protein: CASSRLAGGGTDTQYF; CDR3 DNA: TGTGCCAGCAGTAGACTAGCGGGAGGTGGGACAGATACGCAGTATTTT
clone size: .; J gene: TRBJ2-3; V gene: TRBV3-1/TRBV3-2; D gene: TRBD2; CDR3 protein: CASSQVGLAGGPGGTDTQYF; CDR3 DNA: TGTGCCAGCAGCCAAGTGGGCCTAGCGGGGGGGCCAGGAGGAACAGATACGCAGTATTTT
clone size: .; J gene: TRBJ2-7; V gene: TRBV7-6; D gene: .; CDR3 protein: CASSLAGDFTYEQYF; CDR3 DNA: TGTGCCAGCAGCTTAGCTGGCGACTTTACCTACGAGCAGTACTTC
clone size: once; J gene: TRBJ1-4; V gene: TRBV12-3/TRBV12-4; D gene: .; CDR3 protein: CASSLEGSGLFF; CDR3 DNA: TGTGCCAGCAGTTTAGAAGGGTCGGGGCTGTTTTTT
clone size: .; J gene: TRBJ1-6; V gene: TRBV7-3; D gene: .; CDR3 protein: CASSSQGSGSPLHF; CDR3 DNA: TGTGCCAGCAGCTCACAGGGTTCCGGTTCACCCCTCCACTTT
clone size: .; J gene: TRBJ1-3; V gene: TRBV13; D gene: TRBD1; CDR3 protein: CASSPRDREWGNTIYF; CDR3 DNA: TGTGCCAGCAGCCCCCGGGACAGGGAATGGGGAAACACCATATATTTT
clone size: .; J gene: TRBJ1-1; V gene: TRBV27; D gene: .; CDR3 protein: CASSSFRGTEAFF; CDR3 DNA: TGTGCCAGCAGTTCCTTTCGCGGCACTGAAGCTTTCTTT
clone size: .; J gene: TRBJ2-6; V gene: TRBV7-2; D gene: .; CDR3 protein: CASSLRASISGANVLTF; CDR3 DNA: TGTGCCAGCAGTTTACGGGCCTCAATCTCTGGGGCCAACGTCCTGACTTTC
clone size: .; J gene: TRBJ2-1; V gene: TRBV19; D gene: TRBD2; CDR3 protein: CASSGAGGFDEQFF; CDR3 DNA: TGTGCCAGTAGTGGGGCGGGGGGGTTCGATGAGCAGTTCTTC
clone size: .; J gene: TRBJ1-4; V gene: TRBV12-3/TRBV12-4; D gene: .; CDR3 protein: CASSLREKLFF; CDR3 DNA: TGTGCCAGCAGTTTGCGTGAAAAACTGTTTTTT
clone size: .; J gene: TRBJ2-7; V gene: TRBV9; D gene: .; CDR3 protein: CASSGDKSYEQYF; CDR3 DNA: TGTGCCAGCAGCGGCGACAAATCCTACGAGCAGTACTTC
clone size: .; J gene: TRBJ2-7; V gene: TRBV18; D gene: .; CDR3 protein: CASSPIPGYEQYF; CDR3 DNA: TGTGCCAGCTCACCAATCCCGGGCTACGAGCAGTACTTC
clone size: .; J gene: TRBJ1-5; V gene: TRBV28; D gene: .; CDR3 protein: CASRAYSNQPQHF; CDR3 DNA: TGTGCCAGCAGGGCTTATAGCAATCAGCCCCAGCATTTT
clone size: .; J gene: TRBJ1-5; V gene: TRBV6-2/TRBV6-3; D gene: .; CDR3 protein: CASSYAGGGQPQHF; CDR3 DNA: TGTGCCAGCAGTTACGCCGGGGGCGGACAGCCCCAGCATTTT
clone size: .; J gene: TRBJ2-1; V gene: TRBV24-1; D gene: TRBD2; CDR3 protein: CATSDPRGRRYNEQFF; CDR3 DNA: TGTGCCACCAGTGATCCCCGCGGGAGGAGGTACAATGAGCAGTTCTTC
clone size: .; J gene: TRBJ1-2; V gene: TRBV28; D gene: .; CDR3 protein: CVAGYNYGYTF; CDR3 DNA: TGTGTAGCCGGCTATAACTATGGCTACACCTTC
clone size: .; J gene: TRBJ1-5; V gene: TRBV5-5; D gene: TRBD1; CDR3 protein: CASSLEWTGREPQHF; CDR3 DNA: TGTGCCAGCAGCTTGGAGTGGACAGGGAGAGAGCCCCAGCATTTT